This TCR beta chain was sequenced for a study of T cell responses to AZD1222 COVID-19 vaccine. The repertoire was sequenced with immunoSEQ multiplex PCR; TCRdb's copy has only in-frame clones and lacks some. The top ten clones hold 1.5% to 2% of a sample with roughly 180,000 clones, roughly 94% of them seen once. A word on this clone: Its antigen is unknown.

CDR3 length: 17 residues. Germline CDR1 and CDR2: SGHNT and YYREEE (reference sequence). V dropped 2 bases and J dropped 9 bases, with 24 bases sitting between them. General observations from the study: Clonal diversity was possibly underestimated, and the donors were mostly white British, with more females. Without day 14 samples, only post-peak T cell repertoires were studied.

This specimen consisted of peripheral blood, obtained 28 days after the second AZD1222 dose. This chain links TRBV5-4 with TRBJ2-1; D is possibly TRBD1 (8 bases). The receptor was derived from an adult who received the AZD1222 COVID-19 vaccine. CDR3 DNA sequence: TGTGCCAGCAGCTTACGGGGCCAGGGGGCGGGAGTAATTGAGCAGTTCTTC. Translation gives CASSLRGQGAGVIEQFF.